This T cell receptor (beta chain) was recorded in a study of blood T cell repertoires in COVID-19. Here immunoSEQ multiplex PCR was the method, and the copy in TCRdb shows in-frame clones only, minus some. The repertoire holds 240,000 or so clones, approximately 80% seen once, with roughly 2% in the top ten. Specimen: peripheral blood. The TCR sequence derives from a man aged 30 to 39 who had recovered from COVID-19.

CDR3 DNA: TGTGCCAGCAGTTCACCCCTCTCCGGGACAGGGGTAAATACGCAGTATTTT. It is translated as CASSSPLSGTGVNTQYF. V usage is TRBV9 and J usage is TRBJ2-3; 10 bases agree with TRBD1. There are 17 residues in the CDR3. Germline CDR1 SGDLS, CDR2 YYNGEE. V lost 5 bases and J lost 7; bases outside the gene matches: 16.